The rows below give T cell receptor beta chains drawn from one sample of a study of post-analysis software for immune sequencing data. Each CDR3 protein gets one entry after TCRdb re-called the PCR reads with MiXCR. The sample has approximately 460,000 distinct CDR3 sequences, roughly 45% seen once. Sequencing was carried out using blood. The receptors here all came from a girl aged 10-17 years with multiple sclerosis. CDR3s include the opening cysteine and the closing phenylalanine or tryptophan. A D gene is named only where the DNA matches it firmly. Rows may omit the clone size; those that give it use once, few, many or a size class.

d_call clone_size j_call v_call cdr3_nt cdr3_aa
NA NA TRBJ2-1 TRBV15 TGTGCCACCAGCAGGCGGACAGTTCGGGGCAATGAGCAGTTCTTC CATSRRTVRGNEQFF
TRBD1 NA TRBJ1-4 TRBV4-2 TGTGCCAGCAGCCCTGGACAGGGCCCTGAAAAACTGTTTTTT CASSPGQGPEKLFF
NA few TRBJ1-5 TRBV7-9 TGTGCCAGCAGCTTAGCCGGCGGGAGTGATAGCAATCAGCCCCAGCATTTT CASSLAGGSDSNQPQHF
NA NA TRBJ2-3 TRBV10-3 TGTGCCGTCAGTGAGTCCCACTACTCAACCTCAGATACGCAGTATTTT CAVSESHYSTSDTQYF
TRBD2 few TRBJ2-7 TRBV7-9 TGTGCCAGCAGCTCTAGCGGGAGCCCTATCTACGAGCAGTACTTC CASSSSGSPIYEQYF
NA NA TRBJ2-6 TRBV2 TGTGCCAGCAGGAACGAGGGGGCCAACGTCCTGACTTTC CASRNEGANVLTF
TRBD2 NA TRBJ2-4 TRBV4-1 TGCGCCAGCAGTCCGGGGCTAGCGGACTTCAAAAACATTCAGTACTTC CASSPGLADFKNIQYF
NA NA TRBJ2-7 TRBV10-3 TGTGCCATCAGTGACTACCGGGACGGGACCTACGAGCAGTACTTC CAISDYRDGTYEQYF
TRBD1 NA TRBJ2-7 TRBV29-1 TGCAGCGTTGAGGGACAGGGGACCCCCTACGAGCAGTACTTC CSVEGQGTPYEQYF
TRBD2 NA TRBJ2-5 TRBV20-1 TGCAGTGCTAGGACTAGCGGGAGCGGGACCCAGTACTTC CSARTSGSGTQYF
NA NA TRBJ2-7 TRBV4-1 TGCGCCAGCAGCCACCCCGCCAAGGGATTCTCCTACGAGCAGTACTTC CASSHPAKGFSYEQYF
TRBD1 NA TRBJ2-7 TRBV5-6 TGTGCCAGCAGCCTGGCGTGGACAGGTAACTCCTACGAGCAGTACTTC CASSLAWTGNSYEQYF
NA NA TRBJ1-1 TRBV6-2/TRBV6-3 TGTGCCAGCAGTATGGGGATCACTGAAGCTTTCTTT CASSMGITEAFF
TRBD2 few TRBJ2-1 TRBV12-3/TRBV12-4 TGTGCCAGCAGTTTGACTAGCGGGAGGATGAATGAGCAGTTCTTC CASSLTSGRMNEQFF
NA many TRBJ2-5 TRBV20-1 TGCAGTGCTAGCATCAGCCAGGGGCCCCAAGAGACCCAGTACTTC CSASISQGPQETQYF
NA NA TRBJ2-2 TRBV7-3 TGTGCCAGCAGCTTAATAGGTAGCGGGAACACCGGGGAGCTGTTTTTT CASSLIGSGNTGELFF
NA NA TRBJ2-1 TRBV20-1 TGCAGTGCTAGTTTTGACATTAGCTCCTACAATGAGCAGTTCTTC CSASFDISSYNEQFF
TRBD2 NA TRBJ2-7 TRBV3-1 TGTGCCAGCAGCCAGACTTGGGAGGGCTACGAGCAGTACTTC CASSQTWEGYEQYF
NA NA TRBJ1-5 TRBV18 TGTGCCAGCTCGGGACATAGCAATCAGCCCCAGCATTTT CASSGHSNQPQHF
NA NA TRBJ2-7 TRBV20-1 TGCAGTGCTCCCTTGGGCGGGCAACTTCCCTACGAGCAGTACTTC CSAPLGGQLPYEQYF
NA many TRBJ2-3 TRBV12-3/TRBV12-4 TGTGCCAGCAGCTTAGGAGATACGCAGTATTTT CASSLGDTQYF
TRBD1 NA TRBJ1-1 TRBV6-5 TGTGCCAGCAGTCTCCAGGGGGGGTCGAACACTGAAGCTTTCTTT CASSLQGGSNTEAFF
NA NA TRBJ1-5 TRBV7-6 TGTGCCAGCAGCTGGGGACGGGGGGCTGGACAGCCCCAGCATTTT CASSWGRGAGQPQHF
NA few TRBJ2-1 TRBV29-1 TGCAGCGGGGGGGACTCATCGCGGAACAAGCCGTTCTTC CSGGDSSRNKPFF
TRBD1 NA TRBJ2-5 TRBV25-1 TGTGCCAGCAGTGACCCGACAGGGGTAGAGACCCAGTACTTC CASSDPTGVETQYF
TRBD2 NA TRBJ2-7 TRBV20-1 TGCAGTGCTCGACGACTAGCGGAGGGCTACGAGCAGTACTTC CSARRLAEGYEQYF
NA NA TRBJ2-1 TRBV20-1 TGCAGTGCTAGTATGGGGCGGAGCTCCTACAATGAGCAGTTCTTC CSASMGRSSYNEQFF
TRBD1 few TRBJ1-4 TRBV15 TGTGCCACCAGCTCCCGACAGGGTAATGAAAAACTGTTTTTT CATSSRQGNEKLFF
TRBD1 NA TRBJ2-7 TRBV29-1 TGCAGCGTAGAGACTCGGGACAGTAGCTCCTACGAGCAGTACTTC CSVETRDSSSYEQYF
TRBD2 NA TRBJ2-1 TRBV12-3/TRBV12-4 TGTGCCAGCAGATTACTAGCGGGAGCATACAATGAGCAGTTCTTC CASRLLAGAYNEQFF
NA few TRBJ2-5 TRBV7-9 TGTGCCAGCAGCTTACCGAGCGGAGTTCAAGAGACCCAGTACTTC CASSLPSGVQETQYF
NA NA TRBJ2-3 TRBV27 TGTGCCAGCAGTTTATCATCGGGAAGCACAGATACGCAGTATTTT CASSLSSGSTDTQYF
TRBD2 few TRBJ2-5 TRBV6-5 TGTGCCAGCAGTTATACACTAGCGCCCCAAGAGACCCAGTACTTC CASSYTLAPQETQYF
NA few TRBJ1-5 TRBV10-3 TGTGCCATCAGTGGGGCCCCAGATCAGCCCCAGCATTTT CAISGAPDQPQHF
NA NA TRBJ2-3 TRBV12-3/TRBV12-4 TGTGCCAGCAGCCCCCAACGAGGGCTGGATATGCAGTATTTT CASSPQRGLDMQYF
NA NA TRBJ2-7 TRBV4-2 TGTGCCAGCAGCCAAGATAGTAGGACAGAGTACGAGCAGTACTTC CASSQDSRTEYEQYF
NA few TRBJ2-3 TRBV20-1 TGCAGTGCTAGAGATCTGGTGGGACCCACAGATACGCAGTATTTT CSARDLVGPTDTQYF
TRBD2 few TRBJ2-7 TRBV28 TGTGCCAGCAGGCCCAGCGGGGTCCAATACGAGCAGTACTTC CASRPSGVQYEQYF
NA few TRBJ1-4 TRBV5-1 TGCGCCAGCAGCCCCCACCCAGGGGACCCTAATGAAAAACTGTTTTTT CASSPHPGDPNEKLFF
NA NA TRBJ2-1 TRBV21-1 TGTGCCAGCAGCAAAGCAGGGCGTACCTACAATGAGCAGTTCTTC CASSKAGRTYNEQFF
NA NA TRBJ1-2 TRBV10-3 TGTGCCACCACGGGAGAACTTATTAACTATGGCTACACCTTC CATTGELINYGYTF
TRBD1 NA TRBJ2-7 TRBV20-1 TGCAGTGCTAGACCGACAGGGGGCAGCGAGCAGTACTTC CSARPTGGSEQYF